The 27 T cell receptor beta chains below come from one sample, sequenced in a study of monozygotic twins with inflammatory bowel disease. TCRdb re-called the 5' RACE reads and catalogs CDR3 proteins one per entry, DNA excluded. Its table records fewer than 550,000 distinct CDR3 sequences. The sequencing input was blood. Every receptor here comes from a human donor with ulcerative colitis or Crohn's disease, or a healthy co-twin of an affected twin (not recorded which).

V and J are TRBV29-1 and TRBJ2-7. The CDR3 spans 14 residues. The germline gives CDR1 SQVTM, CDR2 ANQGSEA. CDR3 sequence: CSVFGLNSPYEQYF.

The chain combines TRBV3-1 with TRBJ2-1. Germline V gene lookup returns CDR1 LGHDT and CDR2 YNNKEL (reference sequence). The CDR3 is 14 residues long. The CDR3 spells CASSQEPVYNEQFF.

The V and J genes are TRBV6-2 or TRBV6-3 and TRBJ2-5; TCRdb's assignment of TRBD1 cannot be checked, as there is no DNA. The CDR3 extends over 12 amino acids. Germline-derived CDR1 and CDR2 are MNHEY and SVGEGT. CDR3 amino acids: CASSRSGETQYF.

CDR3 amino acids: CATSDLGPSSYNEQFF. V gene TRBV24-1 combines with J gene TRBJ2-1; the TRBD2 assignment by TCRdb is unverifiable without DNA. CDR3 length: 16 residues. The germline CDR1 and CDR2 sequences are KGHDR and SFDVKD.

The chain is built from TRBV20-1 and TRBJ2-2. Germline CDR1 reads DFQATT; CDR2 reads SNEGSKA (reference sequence). The CDR3 extends over 14 amino acids. The CDR3 here is CSARETQDTGELFF.

This chain links TRBV19 with TRBJ2-3; TCRdb's D call, TRBD2, is unchecked because there is no DNA. The CDR3 length is 15 residues. Germline CDR1 and CDR2: LNHDA and SQIVND (reference sequence). The CDR3 region is CASSIGTSGDDTQYF.

V is TRBV7-2 and J is TRBJ2-7. The CDR3 covers 14 residues. The germline gives CDR1 SGHTA, CDR2 FQGNSA. Here the CDR3 reads CASSPAPTQHEQYF.

The chain links TRBV10-3 to TRBJ2-1; absent DNA, TCRdb's TRBD2 call cannot be checked. The germline CDR1 and CDR2 sequences are ENHRY and SYGVKD. This CDR3 spans 15 amino acids. CDR3 sequence: CAIRGTSGIYNEQFF.

The chain combines TRBV20-1 with TRBJ2-1. The CDR3 is 14 amino acids. CDR1 is DFQATT and CDR2 is SNEGSKA in the germline V gene (reference sequence). The CDR3 is CSASTWKSYNEQFF.

The chain couples TRBV28 to TRBJ2-1; TCRdb lists TRBD1, though no DNA is available to test this call. In germline, CDR1 is MDHEN, CDR2 SYDVKM. The CDR3 has 16 residues. The CDR3 here is CASQGGSGSSYNEQFF.

The chain couples TRBV12-3 or TRBV12-4 to TRBJ2-7; the D call of TRBD1 rests on TCRdb alone, since no DNA is present to check it. The CDR3 has 16 residues. CDR3 protein: CASSARGFWGDYEQYF.

This chain connects TRBV19 to TRBJ1-3. The germline V gene encodes CDR1 LNHDA and CDR2 SQIVND (reference sequence). The CDR3 contains 14 residues. The CDR3 sequence is CASGTAASGNTIYF.

This rearrangement joins TRBV6-1 to TRBJ2-7. Germline-derived CDR1 and CDR2 are MNHNS and SASEGT. The CDR3 loop spans 16 amino acids. The CDR3 loop is CASSELGVSPIYEQYF.

The gene calls are TRBV6-1 and TRBJ2-1; TCRdb designates TRBD1, a call that cannot be tested without DNA. This CDR3 is built from 15 residues. Germline V gene data show CDR1 as MNHNS and CDR2 as SASEGT. The CDR3 loop reads CASRKGQQSYNEQFF.

The V gene is TRBV9, the J gene TRBJ2-6. The CDR3 is made up of 14 amino acids. CDR1 and CDR2 (germline): SGDLS, YYNGEE. The CDR3 here is CASGQGSGVNVLTF.

This chain joins TRBV4-2 and TRBJ2-1; without DNA, the TCRdb call of TRBD1 cannot be checked. The CDR3 runs to 14 residues. Germline assignment: CDR1 LGHNA and CDR2 YNFKEQ. The CDR3 spells CASSQSPGTLAQFF.

The genes are TRBV11-2 and TRBJ1-2; without DNA, the TCRdb call of TRBD1 cannot be checked. The V gene's germline CDR1 is SGHAT and CDR2 FQNNGV. The CDR3 extends over 13 amino acids. The chain's CDR3 is CASSSGVGYGYTF.

This chain uses TRBV2 with TRBJ1-1. The CDR3 runs 13 residues. Germline V gene data show CDR1 as SNHLY and CDR2 as FYNNEI. CDR3 in amino acids: CARPSVSYTEAFF.

The J gene is TRBJ2-7, the V gene TRBV6-2 or TRBV6-3. This CDR3 contains 11 residues. Germline loops: CDR1 MNHEY, CDR2 SVGEGT. CDR3 protein: CASSYGHEQYF.

This chain links TRBV20-1 with TRBJ2-7. The CDR3 covers 13 residues. Germline V lookup: CDR1 DFQATT, CDR2 SNEGSKA (reference sequence). CDR3 sequence: CSAREGGTYEQYF.

V and J are TRBV29-1 and TRBJ1-2; TCRdb names TRBD1, which stays unverified in the absence of DNA. This CDR3 is built from 15 residues. CDR1 and CDR2 (germline): SQVTM, ANQGSEA. CDR3 protein: CSASGVSTVNYGYTF. Using reference TRBV29-1 and TRBJ1-2 for the parts outside the CDR3, the full variable domain is SAVISQKPSRDICQRGTSLTIQCQVDSQVTMMFWYRQQPGQSLTLIATANQGSEATYESGFVIDKFPISRPNLTFSTLTVSNMSPEDSSIYLCSASGVSTVNYGYTFGSGTRLTVV.

The chain employs TRBV12-3 or TRBV12-4 and TRBJ2-4; checking the TCRdb D call of TRBD1 is not possible without DNA. CDR3 size: 16 residues. The CDR3 sequence is CASSDRAPGTKNIQYF.

This sequence joins TRBV20-1 and TRBJ2-1; TCRdb's D gene call, TRBD2, goes unchecked for lack of DNA. The CDR3 totals 13 residues. CDR1 and CDR2 (germline): DFQATT, SNEGSKA (reference sequence). The CDR3 loop is CSARPSGKVEQFF.

The rearrangement links TRBV3-1 to TRBJ1-1; the D gene TCRdb calls, TRBD1, cannot be checked with no DNA. Germline V gene lookup returns CDR1 LGHDT and CDR2 YNNKEL (reference sequence). CDR3 size: 13 residues. This CDR3 is CASSQGRGLGAFF.

The rearrangement links TRBV7-2 to TRBJ2-2; the D call of TRBD1 rests on TCRdb alone, since no DNA is present to check it. Germline values: CDR1 SGHTA, CDR2 FQGNSA. The CDR3 contains 15 residues. The CDR3 is CASSLPNRAAGELFF.

The J gene is TRBJ2-7, the V gene TRBV7-8. CDR1 and CDR2 (germline): SGHVS, FQNEAQ. The CDR3 loop spans 14 amino acids. The CDR3 loop is CASSFAQSTYEQYF.

CDR3 sequence: CASTLAWAESSYEQYF. The rearrangement uses TRBV7-9 and TRBJ2-7. CDR3 size: 16 residues. From germline, CDR1 is SEHNR and CDR2 FQNEAQ (reference sequence).